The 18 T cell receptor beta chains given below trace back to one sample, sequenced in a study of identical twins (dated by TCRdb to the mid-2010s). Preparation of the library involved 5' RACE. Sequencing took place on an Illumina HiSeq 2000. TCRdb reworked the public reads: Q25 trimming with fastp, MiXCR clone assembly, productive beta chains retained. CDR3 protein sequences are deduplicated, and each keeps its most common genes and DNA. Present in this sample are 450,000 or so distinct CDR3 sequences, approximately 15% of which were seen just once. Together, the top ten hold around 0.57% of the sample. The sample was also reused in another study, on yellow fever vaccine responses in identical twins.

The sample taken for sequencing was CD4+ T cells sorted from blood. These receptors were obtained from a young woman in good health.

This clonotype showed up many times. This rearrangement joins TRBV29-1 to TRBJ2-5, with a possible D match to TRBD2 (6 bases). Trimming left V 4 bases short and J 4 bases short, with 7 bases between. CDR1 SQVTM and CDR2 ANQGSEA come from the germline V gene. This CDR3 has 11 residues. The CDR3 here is CSVGRGETQYF. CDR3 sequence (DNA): TGCAGCGTTGGGAGGGGAGAGACCCAGTACTTC.

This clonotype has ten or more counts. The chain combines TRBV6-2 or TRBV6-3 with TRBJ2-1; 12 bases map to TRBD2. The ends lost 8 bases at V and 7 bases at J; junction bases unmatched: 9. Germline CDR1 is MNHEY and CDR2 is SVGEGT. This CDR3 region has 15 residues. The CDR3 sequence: CASRPLAGGSNEQFF. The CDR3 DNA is TGTGCCAGCCGGCCGCTAGCGGGAGGGTCGAATGAGCAGTTCTTC.

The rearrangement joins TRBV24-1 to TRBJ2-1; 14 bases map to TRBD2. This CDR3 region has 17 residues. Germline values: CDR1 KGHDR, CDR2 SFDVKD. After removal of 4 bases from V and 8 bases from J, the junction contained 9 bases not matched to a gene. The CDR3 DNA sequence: TGTGCCACCAGTGAGACGGGACTAGCGGGGGTTGTTGATGAGCAGTTCTTC. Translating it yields CATSETGLAGVVDEQFF.

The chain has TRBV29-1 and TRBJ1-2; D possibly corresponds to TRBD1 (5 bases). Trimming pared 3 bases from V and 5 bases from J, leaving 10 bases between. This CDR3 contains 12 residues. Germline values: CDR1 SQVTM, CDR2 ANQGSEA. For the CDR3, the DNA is TGCAGCGTTGACCTTGGGGGTTATGGCTACACCTTC. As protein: CSVDLGGYGYTF.

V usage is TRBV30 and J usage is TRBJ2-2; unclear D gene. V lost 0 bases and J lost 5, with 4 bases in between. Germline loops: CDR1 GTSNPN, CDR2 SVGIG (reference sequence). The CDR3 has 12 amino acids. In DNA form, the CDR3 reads TGTGCCTGGAGTGTTGTAACCGGGGAGCTGTTTTTT. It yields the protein CAWSVVTGELFF.

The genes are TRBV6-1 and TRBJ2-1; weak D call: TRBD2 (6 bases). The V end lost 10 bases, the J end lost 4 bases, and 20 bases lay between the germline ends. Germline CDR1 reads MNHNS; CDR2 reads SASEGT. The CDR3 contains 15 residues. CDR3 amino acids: CATLTSAGLYNEQFF. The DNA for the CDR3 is TGTGCCACCCTAACATCGGCGGGGCTTTACAATGAGCAGTTCTTC.

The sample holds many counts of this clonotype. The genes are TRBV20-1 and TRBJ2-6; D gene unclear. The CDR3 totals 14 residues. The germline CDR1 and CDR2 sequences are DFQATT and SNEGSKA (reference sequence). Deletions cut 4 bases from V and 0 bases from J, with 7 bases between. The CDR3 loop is CSAIRDSGANVLTF. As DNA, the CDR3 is TGCAGTGCTATTCGTGACTCTGGGGCCAACGTCCTGACTTTC.

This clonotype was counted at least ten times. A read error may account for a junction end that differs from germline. In nucleotides, the CDR3 is TGTGCCAGCAGTTTCTACGAGCAGTACTTC. This codes for CASSFYEQYF. The chain employs TRBV5-1 and TRBJ2-7, with D uncertain. Germline CDR1 and CDR2: SGHRS and YFSETQ. The CDR3 runs to 10 residues.

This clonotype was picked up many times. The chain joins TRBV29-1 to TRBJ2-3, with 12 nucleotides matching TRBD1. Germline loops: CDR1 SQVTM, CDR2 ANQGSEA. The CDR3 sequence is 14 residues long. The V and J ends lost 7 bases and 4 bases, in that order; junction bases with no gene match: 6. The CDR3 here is CSAPGQGASDTQYF. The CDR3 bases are TGCAGCGCCCCGGGACAGGGGGCTTCAGATACGCAGTATTTT.

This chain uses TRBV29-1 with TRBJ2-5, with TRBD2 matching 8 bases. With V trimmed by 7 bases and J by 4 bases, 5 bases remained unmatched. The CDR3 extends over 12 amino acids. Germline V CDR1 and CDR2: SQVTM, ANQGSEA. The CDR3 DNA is TGCAGCGCCCGACTAGCGCCAGAGACCCAGTACTTC. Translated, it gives CSARLAPETQYF.

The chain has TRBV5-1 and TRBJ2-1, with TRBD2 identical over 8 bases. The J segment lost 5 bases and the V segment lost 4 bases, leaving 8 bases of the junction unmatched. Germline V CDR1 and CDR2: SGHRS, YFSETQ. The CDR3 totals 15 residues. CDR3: CASSLRAGADNEQFF. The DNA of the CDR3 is TGCGCCAGCAGCCTTCGAGCGGGAGCCGACAATGAGCAGTTCTTC.

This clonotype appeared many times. The DNA of the CDR3 is TGTCCCCGGGGAAGTCCGACCGCGAACACCGGGGAGCTGTTTTTT. This gives the protein CPRGSPTANTGELFF. The chain links TRBV6-1 to TRBJ2-2, with D possibly TRBD2 on 5 matching bases. The germline V gene has CDR1 MNHNS and CDR2 SASEGT. The CDR3 covers 15 residues.

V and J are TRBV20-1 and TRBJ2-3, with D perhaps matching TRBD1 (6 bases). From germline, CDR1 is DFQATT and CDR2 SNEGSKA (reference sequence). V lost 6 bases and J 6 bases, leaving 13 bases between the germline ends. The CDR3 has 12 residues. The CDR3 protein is CSAGAQTDTQYF. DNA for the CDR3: TGCAGTGCGGGGGCCCAAACGGATACGCAGTATTTT.

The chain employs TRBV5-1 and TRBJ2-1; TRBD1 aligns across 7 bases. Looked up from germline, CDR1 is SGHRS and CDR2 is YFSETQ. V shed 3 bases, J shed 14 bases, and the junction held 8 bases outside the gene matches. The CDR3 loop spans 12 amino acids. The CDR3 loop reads CASSSDRAVKFF. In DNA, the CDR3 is TGCGCCAGCAGCTCCGACAGGGCCGTAAAGTTCTTC.

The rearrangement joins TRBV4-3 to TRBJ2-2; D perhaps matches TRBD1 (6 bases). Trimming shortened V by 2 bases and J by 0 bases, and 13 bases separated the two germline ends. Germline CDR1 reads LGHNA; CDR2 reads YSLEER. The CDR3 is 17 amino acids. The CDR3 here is CASSQNTQGANTGELFF. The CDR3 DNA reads TGCGCCAGCAGCCAAAACACACAGGGAGCGAACACCGGGGAGCTGTTTTTT.

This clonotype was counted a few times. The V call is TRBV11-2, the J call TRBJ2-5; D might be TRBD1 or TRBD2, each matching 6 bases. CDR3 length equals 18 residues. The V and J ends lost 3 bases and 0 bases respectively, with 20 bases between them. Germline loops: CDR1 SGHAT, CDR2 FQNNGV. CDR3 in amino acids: CASSLVVGGRGYQETQYF. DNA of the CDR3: TGTGCCAGCAGCTTGGTCGTTGGGGGGCGGGGATACCAAGAGACCCAGTACTTC.

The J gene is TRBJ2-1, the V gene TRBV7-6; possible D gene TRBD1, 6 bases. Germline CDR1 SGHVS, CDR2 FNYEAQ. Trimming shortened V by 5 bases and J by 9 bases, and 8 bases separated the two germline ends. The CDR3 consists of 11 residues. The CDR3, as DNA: TGTGCCAGCAGCCGACAGGTTGAGCAGTTCTTC. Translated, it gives CASSRQVEQFF.

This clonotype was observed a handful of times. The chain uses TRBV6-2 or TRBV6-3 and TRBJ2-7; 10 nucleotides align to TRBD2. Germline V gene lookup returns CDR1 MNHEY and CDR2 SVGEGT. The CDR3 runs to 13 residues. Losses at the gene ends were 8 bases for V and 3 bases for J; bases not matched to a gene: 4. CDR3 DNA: TGTGCCAGCGGTCTAGCGGGAGTCTACGAGCAGTACTTC. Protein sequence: CASGLAGVYEQYF.